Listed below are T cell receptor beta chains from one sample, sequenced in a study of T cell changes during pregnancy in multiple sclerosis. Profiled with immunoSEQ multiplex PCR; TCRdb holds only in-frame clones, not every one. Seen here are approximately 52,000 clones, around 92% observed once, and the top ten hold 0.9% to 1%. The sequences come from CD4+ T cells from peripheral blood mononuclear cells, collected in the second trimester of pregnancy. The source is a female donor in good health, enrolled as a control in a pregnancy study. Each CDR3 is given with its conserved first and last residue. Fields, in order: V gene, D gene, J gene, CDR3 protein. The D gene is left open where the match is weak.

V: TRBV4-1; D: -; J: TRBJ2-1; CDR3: CASGRGMYSNEQFF
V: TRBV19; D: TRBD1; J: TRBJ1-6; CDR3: CASSFGTAYNSPLHF
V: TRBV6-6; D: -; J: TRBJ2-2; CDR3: CASSVQGADTGELFF
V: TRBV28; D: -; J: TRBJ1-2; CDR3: CASSQGQGNYGYTF
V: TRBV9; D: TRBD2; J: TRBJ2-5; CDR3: CASSVGVSGNQETQYF
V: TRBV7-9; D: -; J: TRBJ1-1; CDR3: CASSLGAANTEAFF
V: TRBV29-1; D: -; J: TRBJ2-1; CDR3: CSGKTPLDNEQFF
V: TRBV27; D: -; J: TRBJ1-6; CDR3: CASSSQGTYNSPLHF
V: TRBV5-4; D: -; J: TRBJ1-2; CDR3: CASSLATGQSSGYTF
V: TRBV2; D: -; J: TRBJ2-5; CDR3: CASSEARGETQYF
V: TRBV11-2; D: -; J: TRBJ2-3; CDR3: CASSLESSWYTQYF
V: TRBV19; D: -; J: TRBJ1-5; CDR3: CASSIGGELNRVGQPQHF
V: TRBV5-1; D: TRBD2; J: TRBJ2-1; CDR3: CASSHNLAGAYNEQFF
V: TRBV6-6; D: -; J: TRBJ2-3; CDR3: CASGRSKPDTQYF
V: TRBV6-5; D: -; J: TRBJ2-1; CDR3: CASSYSSVSNEQFF
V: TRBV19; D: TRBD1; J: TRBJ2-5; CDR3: CARRGQGARETQYF
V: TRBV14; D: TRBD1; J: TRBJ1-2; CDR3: CASSQGQGTLRGGYTF
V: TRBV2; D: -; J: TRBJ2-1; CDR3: CASEWAETLYYNEQFF
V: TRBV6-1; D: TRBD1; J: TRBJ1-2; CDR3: CASNRDSNYGYTF
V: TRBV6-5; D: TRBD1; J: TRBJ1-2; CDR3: CASSYRQGGGGGYTF
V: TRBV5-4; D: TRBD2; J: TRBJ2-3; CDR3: CAIGGPSGGVTDTQYF
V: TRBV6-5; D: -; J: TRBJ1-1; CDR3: CASSRDPYTEAFF
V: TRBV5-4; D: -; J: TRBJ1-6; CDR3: CASSLEGDSPLHF
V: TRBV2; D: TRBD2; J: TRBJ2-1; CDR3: CASSEKPTSLYTYNEQFF
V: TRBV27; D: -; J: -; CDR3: CASSSTVYEQYF
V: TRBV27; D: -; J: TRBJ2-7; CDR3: CASSRRSGFYEQYF
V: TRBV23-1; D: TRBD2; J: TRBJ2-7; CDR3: CASSRRLAGVLYEQYF
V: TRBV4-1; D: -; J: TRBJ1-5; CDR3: CASSQLGNQPQHF
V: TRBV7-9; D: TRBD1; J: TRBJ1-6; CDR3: CASSPLQGVNSPLHF
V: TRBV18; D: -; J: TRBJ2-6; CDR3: CASSPGWDTSGGANVLTF
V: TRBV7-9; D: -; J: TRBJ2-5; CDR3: CASSFKGEETQYF
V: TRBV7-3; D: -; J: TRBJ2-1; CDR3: CASSLRGSSYNEQFF
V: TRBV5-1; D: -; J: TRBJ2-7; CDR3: CASSFSSENSYEQYF
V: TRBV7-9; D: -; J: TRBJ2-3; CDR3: CASSRASVDTQYF
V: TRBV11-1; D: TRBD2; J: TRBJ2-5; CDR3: CASSLGAGAVETQYF
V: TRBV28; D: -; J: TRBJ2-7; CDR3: CAASRGYEQYF
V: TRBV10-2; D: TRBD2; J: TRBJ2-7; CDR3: CASRTSGGGESYEQYF
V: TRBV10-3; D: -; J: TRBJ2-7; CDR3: CAISERGEDEQYF
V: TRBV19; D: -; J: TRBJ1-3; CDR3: CASSTRQAGGNTIYF
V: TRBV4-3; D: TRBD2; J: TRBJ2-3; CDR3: CASSQSGRADTQYF
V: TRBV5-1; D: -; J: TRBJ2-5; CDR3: CASSLDSLRETQYF
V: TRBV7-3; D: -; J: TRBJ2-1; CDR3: CASSRPDNEQFF
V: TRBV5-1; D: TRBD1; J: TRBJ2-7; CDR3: CASSFGGTGLTEQYF
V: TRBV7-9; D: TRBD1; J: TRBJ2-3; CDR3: CASSPPGGRRTDTQYF
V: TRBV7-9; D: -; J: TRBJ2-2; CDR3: CASSSPERNTGELFF
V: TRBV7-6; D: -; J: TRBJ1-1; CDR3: CASSSDRIMNTEAFF
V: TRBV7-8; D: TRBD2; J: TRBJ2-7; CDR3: CASSLKSLAGMRAYEQYF